The sample holds many counts of the clone carrying this T cell receptor beta chain. This record comes from a study of T-cell reconstitution after alpha-beta-depleted transplantation in children. CDR3 length: 11 amino acids. The germline V gene encodes CDR1 KGHSH and CDR2 LQKENI. The V end lost 1 base, the J end lost 3 bases, and 0 bases lay between the germline ends. TCRbeta library construction was performed incorporating unique molecular identifiers. TCRdb itself ran the PCR reads through MiXCR, one entry per CDR3 protein. The sample carries about 480,000 distinct CDR3 sequences, around an eighth recorded once.

The clonotype was recovered from a human donor who donated a stem cell graft to a child with combined immunodeficiency. The V and J genes are TRBV18 and TRBJ2-5; no clear D. Specimen: PBMCs from the stem cell graft donor, collected from the stem cell graft. CDR3 nucleotide sequence: TGTGCCAGCTCACCACAAGAGACCCAGTACTTC. Translated: CASSPQETQYF.